The rows below give T cell receptor beta chains drawn from one sample of a study of cytomegalovirus exposure and HLA in healthy donors. Sequencing used immunoSEQ multiplex PCR; TCRdb keeps in-frame clones, though not all of them. Its table lists 95,000 to 150,000 clones. Sequenced input: PBMCs. These receptors were taken from a man aged 35-49 years in good health and CMV-seronegative. The CDR3 runs from the conserved cysteine through the conserved F or W. Fields, in order: CDR3 length, V gene, D gene, J gene, CDR3 protein, CDR3 DNA. The D gene is left open where the match is weak.

len: 16
v_gene: TRBV19
d_gene: .
j_gene: TRBJ2-7
CDR3aa: CASSGSSQYSSYEQYF
CDR3nt: TGTGCCAGTAGTGGTTCGTCCCAGTATTCCTCCTACGAGCAGTACTTC

len: 17
v_gene: TRBV4-2
d_gene: .
j_gene: TRBJ2-7
CDR3aa: CASSQAMTGGLSYEQYF
CDR3nt: TGTGCCAGCAGCCAGGCAATGACAGGTGGTTTGTCCTACGAGCAGTACTTC

len: 16
v_gene: TRBV6-5
d_gene: TRBD1
j_gene: TRBJ2-3
CDR3aa: CASSYSRQGSTDTQYF
CDR3nt: TGTGCCAGCAGTTATTCTCGACAGGGCAGCACAGATACGCAGTATTTT

len: 15
v_gene: TRBV7-2
d_gene: TRBD2
j_gene: TRBJ2-7
CDR3aa: CASSPPPGGYYEQYF
CDR3nt: TGTGCCAGCAGCCCACCCCCGGGAGGATACTACGAGCAGTACTTC

len: 14
v_gene: TRBV5-1
d_gene: .
j_gene: TRBJ2-5
CDR3aa: CASSLGAGIETQYF
CDR3nt: TGCGCCAGCAGCTTGGGGGCAGGCATAGAGACCCAGTACTTC

len: 16
v_gene: TRBV11-2
d_gene: .
j_gene: TRBJ2-5
CDR3aa: CASSLDSWSLKETQYF
CDR3nt: TGTGCCAGCAGCTTAGATAGTTGGAGCTTGAAAGAGACCCAGTACTTC

len: 15
v_gene: TRBV13
d_gene: TRBD2
j_gene: TRBJ2-2
CDR3aa: CASTHGLAATGELFF
CDR3nt: TGTGCCAGCACGCACGGACTAGCAGCGACCGGGGAGCTGTTTTTT

len: 16
v_gene: TRBV13
d_gene: .
j_gene: TRBJ2-5
CDR3aa: CASSLQVEGVGETQYF
CDR3nt: TGTGCCAGCAGCCTGCAAGTCGAGGGGGTAGGGGAGACCCAGTACTTC

len: 15
v_gene: TRBV5-1
d_gene: TRBD2
j_gene: TRBJ2-7
CDR3aa: CASSLVAGGPYEQYF
CDR3nt: TGCGCCAGCAGCTTGGTAGCGGGAGGACCCTACGAGCAGTACTTC

len: 16
v_gene: TRBV12-5
d_gene: .
j_gene: TRBJ1-5
CDR3aa: CASLDIGSVSNQPQHF
CDR3nt: TGTGCTAGTCTCGATATCGGCAGCGTTAGCAATCAGCCCCAGCATTTT

len: 14
v_gene: TRBV9
d_gene: .
j_gene: TRBJ2-7
CDR3aa: CASSSGTGSYEQYF
CDR3nt: TGTGCCAGCAGCAGTGGAACGGGTTCCTACGAGCAGTACTTC

len: 14
v_gene: TRBV6-6
d_gene: .
j_gene: TRBJ2-7
CDR3aa: CASSSLQVTYEQYF
CDR3nt: TGTGCCAGCAGCTCTCTACAGGTAACCTACGAGCAGTACTTC

len: 15
v_gene: TRBV7-7
d_gene: TRBD2
j_gene: TRBJ2-3
CDR3aa: CASSLNSGRADTQYF
CDR3nt: TGTGCTAGCAGCTTAAATAGCGGGAGGGCAGATACGCAGTATTTT

len: 12
v_gene: TRBV7-9
d_gene: TRBD1
j_gene: TRBJ2-7
CDR3aa: CASSAGQAEQYF
CDR3nt: TGTGCCAGCAGCGCCGGACAGGCCGAGCAGTACTTC

len: 14
v_gene: TRBV11-3
d_gene: TRBD1
j_gene: TRBJ2-1
CDR3aa: CASSPSPQGGEQFF
CDR3nt: TGTGCCAGCAGCCCCTCCCCACAGGGGGGTGAGCAGTTCTTC

len: 16
v_gene: TRBV10-2
d_gene: .
j_gene: TRBJ1-5
CDR3aa: CASSERHTNSNQPQHF
CDR3nt: TGCGCCAGCAGTGAGAGGCACACTAATAGCAATCAGCCCCAGCATTTT

len: 15
v_gene: TRBV29-1
d_gene: .
j_gene: TRBJ2-4
CDR3aa: CSVEVEGLAKNIQYF
CDR3nt: TGCAGCGTTGAAGTGGAGGGTTTAGCCAAAAACATTCAGTACTTC

len: 11
v_gene: TRBV10-2
d_gene: .
j_gene: TRBJ2-7
CDR3aa: CASINSYEQYF
CDR3nt: TGCGCCAGCATTAACTCCTACGAGCAGTACTTC

len: 17
v_gene: TRBV11-3
d_gene: TRBD2
j_gene: TRBJ2-3
CDR3aa: CASSIKRLAGGTDTQYF
CDR3nt: TGTGCCAGCAGCATCAAGAGACTAGCGGGGGGCACAGATACGCAGTATTTT

len: 17
v_gene: TRBV10-3
d_gene: TRBD1
j_gene: TRBJ1-1
CDR3aa: CAISDVDRGLMNTEAFF
CDR3nt: TGTGCCATCAGTGACGTGGACAGGGGGCTGATGAACACTGAAGCTTTCTTT

len: 16
v_gene: TRBV13
d_gene: TRBD2
j_gene: TRBJ2-1
CDR3aa: CASSHGLWREPREQFF
CDR3nt: TGTGCCAGCAGCCATGGACTATGGCGGGAGCCCCGGGAGCAGTTCTTC

len: 15
v_gene: TRBV9
d_gene: TRBD2
j_gene: TRBJ2-1
CDR3aa: CASSGTSGTAPEQFF
CDR3nt: TGTGCCAGCAGCGGGACTAGCGGGACCGCGCCTGAGCAGTTCTTC

len: 13
v_gene: TRBV27
d_gene: TRBD1
j_gene: TRBJ2-1
CDR3aa: CASSLSQGARQFF
CDR3nt: TGTGCCAGCAGTTTATCTCAGGGGGCAAGGCAGTTCTTC

len: 13
v_gene: TRBV28
d_gene: .
j_gene: TRBJ1-2
CDR3aa: CASSSAGTRGYTF
CDR3nt: TGTGCCAGCAGTTCTGCCGGGACACGCGGCTACACCTTC

len: 15
v_gene: TRBV6-5
d_gene: TRBD1
j_gene: TRBJ2-2
CDR3aa: CASRGRGRNTGELFF
CDR3nt: TGTGCCAGCAGGGGCAGGGGGCGGAACACCGGGGAGCTGTTTTTT

len: 11
v_gene: TRBV7-9
d_gene: .
j_gene: TRBJ2-3
CDR3aa: CASGREDTQYF
CDR3nt: TGTGCCAGCGGGAGAGAAGATACGCAGTATTTT

len: 14
v_gene: TRBV21-1
d_gene: .
j_gene: TRBJ2-7
CDR3aa: CASSIPGTIYEQYF
CDR3nt: TGTGCCAGCAGCATTCCGGGAACTATCTACGAGCAGTACTTC

len: 15
v_gene: TRBV7-9
d_gene: TRBD1
j_gene: TRBJ2-7
CDR3aa: CASSLRDRGSDEQYF
CDR3nt: TGTGCCAGCAGCCTCCGGGACAGGGGGAGCGACGAGCAGTACTTC

len: 15
v_gene: TRBV5-1
d_gene: TRBD2
j_gene: TRBJ2-3
CDR3aa: CASSLGGRAVDTQYF
CDR3nt: TGCGCCAGCAGCTTGGGCGGGAGGGCCGTCGATACGCAGTATTTT

len: 13
v_gene: TRBV15
d_gene: .
j_gene: TRBJ1-2
CDR3aa: CATSRDRQDGYTF
CDR3nt: TGTGCCACCAGCAGAGATCGGCAGGATGGCTACACCTTC

len: 14
v_gene: TRBV11-3
d_gene: .
j_gene: TRBJ2-1
CDR3aa: CASSSSGAYNEQFF
CDR3nt: TGTGCCAGCAGCTCCTCGGGGGCCTACAATGAGCAGTTCTTC

len: 15
v_gene: TRBV5-1
d_gene: TRBD2
j_gene: TRBJ2-5
CDR3aa: CASSLVLAGVETQYF
CDR3nt: TGCGCCAGCAGCTTGGTACTAGCGGGAGTTGAGACCCAGTACTTC

len: 14
v_gene: TRBV6-6
d_gene: .
j_gene: TRBJ1-1
CDR3aa: CASILQGLNTEAFF
CDR3nt: TGTGCCAGCATCCTCCAGGGGTTGAACACTGAAGCTTTCTTT